The source of this T cell receptor (beta chain) is a study of cytomegalovirus exposure and HLA in healthy donors. Whole-study results and caveats: In a later analysis, TCR association rates varied by HLA locus: DRB1 most, HLA-C fewest. An observed cluster of highly shared sequence variants was recorded as a likely sequencing artifact.

Amplification used 60 Vbeta primers and 13 Jbeta primers. Clones were read by immunoSEQ multiplex PCR, and TCRdb kept only the in-frame ones, dropping some. The sample contains fewer than 200,000 clones, approximately 80% of which appear only once. Those who donated were healthy bone marrow donors. CDR1 MGHRA and CDR2 YSYEKL come from the germline V gene. The CDR3 has 18 residues. J lost 5 bases, V lost 1 base, and 9 bases had no gene match. Concerning this clone itself: What it binds is unknown.

The chain links TRBV4-1 to TRBJ2-3; 13 nucleotides line up with TRBD2. The sequenced sample consisted of PBMCs. This receptor was taken from a man aged 35 to 55 in good health and CMV-seronegative. The CDR3 protein is CASSQGYSGLAGKDTQYF. The CDR3 nucleotides read TGCGCCAGCAGCCAAGGGTATTCGGGACTAGCGGGGAAAGATACGCAGTATTTT.